These 8 T cell receptor beta chains were sequenced from one sample in a study of spatial heterogeneity in lung cancer. As for time point: sample taken at primary tumor resection. The input material, whole RNA from tumor, nontumor lung or frozen PBMC, was sequenced unsorted. TCRdb processed the 5' RACE reads anew with MiXCR; each CDR3 protein has one entry. The sample has under 30,000 distinct CDR3 sequences, about 3.3% seen once. The starting material was PBMCs, obtained at surgery. All receptors derive from a female donor with early-stage non-small cell lung cancer.

This clonotype showed up many times. This chain uses TRBV5-1 with TRBJ2-1; 9 positions match TRBD1. The CDR3 is 15 residues long. The germline CDR1 and CDR2 sequences are SGHRS and YFSETQ. V lost 2 bases and J lost 3; bases outside the gene matches: 3. The CDR3 region has the DNA TGCGCCAGCAGCTTCGGACAGGGGTACTACAATGAGCAGTTCTTC. Encoded protein: CASSFGQGYYNEQFF. Variable domain in full (rest from reference TRBV5-1 and TRBJ2-1): KAGVTQTPRYLIKTRGQQVTLSCSPISGHRSVSWYQQTPGQGLQFLFEYFSETQRNKGNFPGRFSGRQFSNSRSEMNVSTLELGDSALYLCASSFGQGYYNEQFFGPGTRLTVL.

This clonotype came up many times. The rearrangement uses TRBV9 and TRBJ2-1, with D hard to call. The germline V gene encodes CDR1 SGDLS and CDR2 YYNGEE. The V end was cut by 3 bases, the J end by 12 bases, with 13 bases between. This CDR3 region has 12 residues. This CDR3 reads CASSGANLVQFF. The CDR3 nucleotides are TGTGCCAGCAGCGGAGCAAACTTGGTGCAGTTCTTC.

This clonotype has a count of ten or more. V and J are TRBV10-2 and TRBJ2-6; possibly TRBD1 or TRBD2 for D (5 bases each). The CDR3 contains 15 residues. With 4 bases removed from V and 0 bases from J, the gap between germline ends came to 7 bases. Germline loops: CDR1 WSHSY, CDR2 SAAADI. The CDR3 region is CASSGGSSGANVLTF. CDR3 DNA: TGCGCCAGCAGTGGGGGGAGCTCTGGGGCCAACGTCCTGACTTTC.

Many counts were recorded for this clonotype. V and J are TRBV24-1 and TRBJ2-1, with no clear D. The CDR3 runs 16 residues. CDR1 KGHDR and CDR2 SFDVKD come from the germline V gene. The V gene lost 1 base and the J gene lost 0 bases, with 9 bases spanning the gap. The CDR3 region has the DNA TGTGCCACCAGTGATTTCCTCGGTAGCTCCTACAATGAGCAGTTCTTC. Translated, it gives CATSDFLGSSYNEQFF.

This clonotype was detected many times. The chain uses TRBV6-1 and TRBJ2-1; D might be TRBD1 or TRBD2, each matching 5 bases. CDR1 and CDR2 from the germline V gene are MNHNS and SASEGT. Trimming pared 2 bases from V and 9 bases from J, leaving 8 bases between. The CDR3 runs 12 residues. CDR3 sequence reads: CASSERGAEQFF. CDR3 nucleotides: TGTGCCAGCAGTGAAAGAGGGGCTGAGCAGTTCTTC.

This clonotype has a count of ten or more. The chain carries TRBV20-1 and TRBJ2-1; the match to TRBD2 covers 7 bases. The CDR3 is made up of 14 amino acids. The ends lost 5 bases at V and 8 bases at J; junction bases unmatched: 12. From germline, CDR1 is DFQATT and CDR2 SNEGSKA (reference sequence). The CDR3 sequence: CSAAGRPLFDEQFF. DNA of the CDR3: TGCAGTGCTGCCGGGAGGCCCCTCTTTGATGAGCAGTTCTTC.

This clonotype was seen many times. The chain has TRBV9 and TRBJ2-3, with D possibly matching TRBD1 (6 bases). CDR3 length equals 13 residues. Trimming took off 6 bases at V and 1 base at J, with 9 bases between the two ends. The germline V gene encodes CDR1 SGDLS and CDR2 YYNGEE. CDR3 region: CASTPGGTDTQYF. The CDR3 region has the DNA TGTGCCAGCACCCCAGGGGGCACAGATACGCAGTATTTT.

The rearrangement uses TRBV6-4 and TRBJ2-2; 11 bases are a match to TRBD1. Germline CDR1 and CDR2: MRHNA and SNTAGT. With 2 bases clipped from V and 4 bases from J, the junction kept 0 bases outside the gene matches. This CDR3 contains 15 residues. The CDR3 protein is CASSDGTGGTGELFF. CDR3 DNA sequence: TGTGCCAGCAGTGACGGGACAGGGGGCACCGGGGAGCTGTTTTTT.